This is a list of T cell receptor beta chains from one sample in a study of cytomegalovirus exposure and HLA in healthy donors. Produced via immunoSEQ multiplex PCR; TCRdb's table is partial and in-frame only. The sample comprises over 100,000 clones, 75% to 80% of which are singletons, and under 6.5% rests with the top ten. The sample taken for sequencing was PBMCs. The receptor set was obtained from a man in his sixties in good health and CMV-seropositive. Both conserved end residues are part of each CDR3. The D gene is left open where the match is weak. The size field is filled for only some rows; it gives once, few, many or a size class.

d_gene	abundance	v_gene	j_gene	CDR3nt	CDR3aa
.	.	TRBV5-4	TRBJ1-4	TGTGCCAGCAGCTTTGCAGCAACTAATGAAAAACTGTTTTTT	CASSFAATNEKLFF
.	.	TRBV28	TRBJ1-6	TGTGCCAGCAGTTCCCAGGTTAATAATTCACCCCTCCACTTT	CASSSQVNNSPLHF
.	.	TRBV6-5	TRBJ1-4	TGTGCCAGCAGCTTGACAGATGCAACTAATGAAAAACTGTTTTTT	CASSLTDATNEKLFF
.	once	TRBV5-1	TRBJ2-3	TGCGCCAGCAGCTTTAATAAAGATACGCAGTATTTT	CASSFNKDTQYF
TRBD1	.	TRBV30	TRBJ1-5	TGTGCCTGGACCCTCGGGACAGGAGGCAATCAGCCCCAGCATTTT	CAWTLGTGGNQPQHF
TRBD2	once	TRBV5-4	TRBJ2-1	TGTGCCAGCAGCGACCGGACTAGCGGGGGGGCAGGGGAGCAGTTCTTC	CASSDRTSGGAGEQFF
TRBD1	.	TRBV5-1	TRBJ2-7	TGCGCCAGCAGCCCCTCCGCAGACAGGGGGGGGGAGCAGTACTTC	CASSPSADRGGEQYF
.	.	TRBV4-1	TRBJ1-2	TGCGCCAGCAGCCCTACCGACGGCTCCGGGGGAGGCTACACCTTC	CASSPTDGSGGGYTF
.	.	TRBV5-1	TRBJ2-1	TGCGCCAGCAGCTTGATACTAGGCCCTGAGCAGTTCTTC	CASSLILGPEQFF
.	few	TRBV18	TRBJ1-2	TGTGCCAGCTCAACGGACGGGGATGGCTACACCTTC	CASSTDGDGYTF
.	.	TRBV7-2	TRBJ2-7	TGTGCCAGCAGCTTAAGGCAGGGCCAGCAGTACTTC	CASSLRQGQQYF
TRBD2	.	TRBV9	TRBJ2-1	TGTGCCAGCAGCGTAGGGTTGAGGGGACTAGCGGGGTCGAGCCAGCAGTTCTTC	CASSVGLRGLAGSSQQFF
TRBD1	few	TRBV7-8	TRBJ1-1	TGTGCCAGCAGCCCAGGGGGGAACACTGAAGCTTTCTTT	CASSPGGNTEAFF
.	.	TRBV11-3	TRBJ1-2	TGTGCCAGCAGCGCAGGAAACTATGGCTACACCTTC	CASSAGNYGYTF
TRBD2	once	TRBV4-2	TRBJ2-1	TGTGCCAGCAGCCAAGAGACTAGCGGGGGGGGAAATGAGCAGTTCTTC	CASSQETSGGGNEQFF
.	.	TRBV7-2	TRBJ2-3	TGTGCCAGCAGCTTAGATATGAGCGGGTCCACAGATACGCAGTATTTT	CASSLDMSGSTDTQYF
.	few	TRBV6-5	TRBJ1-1	TGTGCCAGCAGTTACGGGACGGAGGGCACTGAAGCTTTCTTT	CASSYGTEGTEAFF
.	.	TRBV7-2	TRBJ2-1	TGTGCCAACAGCTTACAGGGACTAACCTATGAGCAGTTCTTC	CANSLQGLTYEQFF
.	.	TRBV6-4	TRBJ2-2	TGTGCCAGCAGTGTAGAAGGGGACACCGGGGAGCTGTTTTTT	CASSVEGDTGELFF
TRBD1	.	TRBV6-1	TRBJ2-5	TGTGCCAGCAGCCGGACAGGCTGGGAGACCCAGTACTTC	CASSRTGWETQYF
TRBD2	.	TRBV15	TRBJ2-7	TGTGCCACCAGCTCAGGACTAGCTCTTCTAACCTCCTACGAGCAGTACTTC	CATSSGLALLTSYEQYF
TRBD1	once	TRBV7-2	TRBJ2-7	TGTGCCAGCAGCGCCCGGAGACAGGGCCTCATTATATCCTACGAGCAGTACTTC	CASSARRQGLIISYEQYF
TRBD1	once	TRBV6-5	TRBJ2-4	TGTGCCAGCAGGAGACAGGGAAGGAACATTCAGTACTTC	CASRRQGRNIQYF
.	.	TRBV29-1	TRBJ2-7	TGCAGCGTTGAAGCCAGGGCCCTTGCGCAATACGAGCAGTACTTC	CSVEARALAQYEQYF
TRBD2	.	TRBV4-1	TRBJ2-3	TGCGCCAGCAGCCTCGGGGGGATCACAGATACGCAGTATTTT	CASSLGGITDTQYF
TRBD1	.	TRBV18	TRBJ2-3	TGTGCCAGCTCACCAGGGACAGTCTGGGATACGCAGTATTTT	CASSPGTVWDTQYF
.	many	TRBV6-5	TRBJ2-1	TGTGCCAGCAGTTACTCGAAAACTAGTTGGAATGAGCAGTTCTTC	CASSYSKTSWNEQFF
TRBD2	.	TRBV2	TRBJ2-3	TGTGCCAGCAGTGAAGCCCGGCTAGCGGGGGGCCGCACAGATACGCAGTATTTT	CASSEARLAGGRTDTQYF
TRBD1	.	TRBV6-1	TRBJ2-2	TGTGCCAGCGAAGGACAGGGCCCTACCACCGGGGAGCTGTTTTTT	CASEGQGPTTGELFF
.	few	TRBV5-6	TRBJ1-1	TGTGCCAGCAGCTTCGACCCCCGAGTCGGGACTGAAGCTTTCTTT	CASSFDPRVGTEAFF
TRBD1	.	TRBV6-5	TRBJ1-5	TGTGCCAGCACCGAGGACAGGCCCAATCAGCCCCAGCATTTT	CASTEDRPNQPQHF
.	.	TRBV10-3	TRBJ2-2	TGTGCCAGCAGTGACCGGGAACTAGCCGGCGGGGAGCTGTTTTTT	CASSDRELAGGELFF
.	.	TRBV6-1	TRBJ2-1	TGTGCCAGCAGCGAAGCCCCTTCGAATGAGCAGTTCTTC	CASSEAPSNEQFF
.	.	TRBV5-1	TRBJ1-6	TGCGCCAGCAGCTTGTACAGGGAAAATTCACCCCTCCACTTT	CASSLYRENSPLHF
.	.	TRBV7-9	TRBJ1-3	TGTGCCAGCAGGTTCGGGGATACTGGAAACACCATATATTTT	CASRFGDTGNTIYF
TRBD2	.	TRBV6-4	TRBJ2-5	TGTGCCAGCAGTGACTCTAGACTAGCGCGAGAGACCCAGTACTTC	CASSDSRLARETQYF